This entry describes one T cell receptor (beta chain). Its antigen is still unknown. The record originates from a study of beta chain features in type 1 diabetes. Overall study results and limits: PCR might preferentially amplify shorter templates, equally in patients and controls. Over-representation of high TCR-expressing cells was a possible consequence of cDNA sequencing. Healthy donors had naive, central memory and Treg TCRB repertoires that appeared less similar than those seen among patients. Shorter TCRB CDR3s, moderately but significantly so, were found in Type 1 diabetes patients in all four CD4+ subsets.

Naive, central memory, regulatory and stem cell-like memory cells within the CD4+ compartment were sorted using CD45RO/CCR7/CD25/CD127/CD95/CD27. As every portion of the isolated RNA was reverse transcribed, the sequencing read expressed TCRB transcripts. Using immunoSEQ multiplex PCR, the repertoire was profiled, and TCRdb retains in-frame clones only, with some absent. The table lists 40,000 to 65,000 clones, roughly 63% of them singletons. The length of the CDR3 is 13 residues. V lost 0 bases and J lost 3, with 6 bases in between. Germline CDR1 SGDLS, CDR2 YYNGEE. The sequence derives from a woman aged 25 to 39 with type 1 diabetes. Sequencing used stem cell memory CD4+ T cells from blood. The rearrangement uses TRBV9 and TRBJ1-2; D gene ambiguous. The CDR3 DNA reads as TGTGCCAGCAGCGTAGTCCCGGACTATGGCTACACCTTC. This translates into CASSVVPDYGYTF. The full variable domain, completed using reference TRBV9 and TRBJ1-2, is DSGVTQTPKHLITATGQRVTLRCSPRSGDLSVYWYQQSLDQGLQFLIQYYNGEERAKGNILERFSAQQFPDLHSELNLSSLELGDSALYFCASSVVPDYGYTFGSGTRLTVV.